A selection of T cell receptor beta chains follows, all from one sample in a study of T cell repertoires in aging, cancer and after chemotherapy. TCRdb analysed the multiplex PCR reads with MiXCR anew, one entry per CDR3 protein. The sample holds some 10,000 distinct CDR3 sequences, less than 55% seen once. Sequenced sample: blood. These receptors all come from a human donor in good health. Each CDR3 is given with its conserved first and last residue.

>TRBV12-3/TRBV12-4|TRBJ1-2
CASSPQDAGYTF
>TRBV5-8|TRBJ2-7
CASSLRDGYYEQYF
>TRBV6-6|TRBJ1-4
CASSYEAIGEEKLFF
>TRBV7-3|TRBJ2-1
CASSSGVEQFF
>TRBV5-5|TRBJ1-2
CASSLTADEGTFYGYTF
>TRBV7-3|TRBJ1-2
CASSSGVDYGYTF
>TRBV29-1|TRBJ2-3
CSVVVPTDTQYF
>TRBV7-3|TRBJ1-1
CASSRDRNTEAFF
>TRBV10-1|TRBJ2-7
CASRSPQGEEQYF
>TRBV7-2|TRBJ1-6
CASRETKGGYGSPLHF
>TRBV10-3|TRBJ1-5
CAISITGDQPQHF
>TRBV11-2|TRBJ1-4
CASSSWNEKLFF
>TRBV6-2/TRBV6-3|TRBJ1-5
CASSPRRGPQHF
>TRBV19|TRBJ2-1
CASSTLREWGDEQFF
>TRBV7-9|TRBJ1-6
CASSSRQGKNSPLHF
>TRBV20-1|TRBJ2-5
CSAFLGRGQETQYF
>TRBV7-3|TRBJ2-1
CASSLGRDMRIDEQFF
>TRBV4-2|TRBJ2-2
CASSQARTVNTGELFF
>TRBV5-4|TRBJ1-1
CASSLFPRVNTEAFF
>TRBV7-2|TRBJ2-5
CASSLGLGQGETQYF
>TRBV19|TRBJ2-1
CASSSLRAGKNASYNEQFF
>TRBV4-2|TRBJ1-4
CASRSNRGPNEKLFF
>TRBV12-3/TRBV12-4|TRBJ2-3
CASSANQGDTDTQYF
>TRBV20-1|TRBJ2-2
CSAPGTGNIGELFF
>TRBV6-1|TRBJ1-2
CASPAGQGYYGYTF
>TRBV20-1|TRBJ1-5
CSARGRNSNQPQHF
>TRBV6-5|TRBJ2-5
CASRDRGTNLGETQYF
>TRBV29-1|TRBJ2-2
CSVEDPGVFRDNTGELFF
>TRBV12-3/TRBV12-4|TRBJ2-1
CASSPGLNEQFF
>TRBV7-3|TRBJ1-6
CASSYQGGSHNSPLHF
>TRBV24-1|TRBJ2-1
CATSPGGQGWFF
>TRBV4-3|TRBJ2-4
CASSQGVSKNIQYF
>TRBV18|TRBJ2-5
CASSHQETQYF
>TRBV12-3/TRBV12-4|TRBJ2-5
CASSFGRETQYF
>TRBV5-5|TRBJ1-3
CASSSTSSGNTIYF
>TRBV4-2|TRBJ2-7
CASSQDVLGRDEQYF
>TRBV27|TRBJ2-7
CASRWTSGSSYEQYF
>TRBV5-6|TRBJ1-5
CASRRADSNQPQHF
>TRBV27|TRBJ1-2
CASSSTFDRDRNYGYTF
>TRBV19|TRBJ2-7
CASIPTGDYEQYF
>TRBV24-1|TRBJ2-6
CATSDTGSGANVLTF
>TRBV4-3|TRBJ2-1
CASSLGLAESSYNEQFF
>TRBV24-1|TRBJ2-3
CATSDLPDSTDTQYF
>TRBV6-6|TRBJ2-1
CASSPTREQFF
>TRBV7-9|TRBJ2-3
CASSQLAGADTQYF
>TRBV27|TRBJ2-5
CASSLFPPREETQYF
>TRBV7-2|TRBJ2-7
CASSLVPDRVYEQYF
>TRBV6-1|TRBJ2-7
CASSVDRGYYEQYF
>TRBV15|TRBJ1-5
CATSRDRAGAQPQHF
>TRBV5-1|TRBJ2-7
CASSSGQGTYEQYF
>TRBV6-1|TRBJ2-7
CASSEARTGAYEQYF
>TRBV27|TRBJ2-2
CASSLSGGQANTGELFF
>TRBV6-1|TRBJ2-7
CASSEVGRPGEQYF